This T cell receptor (beta chain) was profiled in a study of T cells in Graves' hyperthyroidism and ophthalmopathy. No ophthalmopathy progression within 18 months constituted stable Graves' hyperthyroidism. Orbital computed tomography and thyroid ultrasound, together with serum TRAb and thyroxine and clinical symptoms, were used for diagnoses. Broader study findings: A median around six months before onset, the model predicted ophthalmopathy.

What was amplified from RNA transcripts were TCR beta CDR3 regions. The HTBI primer set drove a first-round RT-PCR of the TCR CDR3. Using its own MiXCR run on the multiplex PCR reads, TCRdb lists one record per CDR3 protein. The sample lists about 590,000 distinct CDR3 sequences; about a sixth were seen once. Germline V gives CDR1 SEHNR, CDR2 FQNEAQ (reference sequence). The CDR3 extends over 13 amino acids. As concerns this clonotype: What it recognizes is unknown. Germline and junction disagree at one end, which may indicate a read error.

The V and J genes are TRBV7-9 and TRBJ2-3; the D is unclear. The sequence derives from a woman in her thirties with Graves' hyperthyroidism. The sequenced material came from blood. CDR3 bases: TGTGTCAGCAGCTTTGGCAGCACAGATACGCAGTATTTT. It specifies CVSSFGSTDTQYF.